This T cell receptor (beta chain) emerged from a study of CD8 T cells in ankylosing spondylitis. Study-wide points: Previous work reported some of these motif variants in the synovial fluid and blood of reactive arthritis. Reports say disease-linked clones showed up significantly more in matched ankylosing spondylitis synovial fluid. Under 10 highly homologous variants formed a TCR beta motif that appeared characteristic of ankylosing spondylitis blood.

Quantitative 5'-RACE with molecular barcodes generated TCR beta libraries. A single record per CDR3 protein comes from TCRdb applying MiXCR to the 5' RACE reads. The sample holds roughly 100,000 distinct CDR3 sequences, about 7.7% seen once. This clonotype was seen repeatedly, ten times or more. Its antigen is not known. The sequence was collected from a male donor with ankylosing spondylitis or in good health (not recorded which). The material sequenced was blood, either unsorted or a sorted T cell fraction (not recorded which).

The CDR3 coding sequence is TGTGCCAGCAGTGACTCTTCTAGCGGATCCTACAATGAGCAGTTCTTC. This encodes CASSDSSSGSYNEQFF. This chain connects TRBV6-4 to TRBJ2-1, with TRBD2 matching over 7 bases. Germline CDR1 reads MRHNA; CDR2 reads SNTAGT. This CDR3 comprises 16 residues. Trimming removed 0 bases from V and 1 base from J; junction bases left unmatched: 3.